The entry that follows covers one TCR beta chain sequence. Antigen: not known. This sample stems from a study of OX40 agonist ivuxolimab in advanced cancers. At the level of the study: Enrolled patients in dose escalation had cancers that were hepatocellular carcinoma, melanoma, renal cell or head and neck cancer.

Broader study findings: Dosing at 0.1 to 3.0 mg/kg was accompanied by clonal expansion of CD4+ and CD8+ blood T cells by week 6. Clonal expansion in partial responders at 0.1-3.0 mg/kg ranked among the lowest. Part of the nonresponder group also had normalized T-cell clonal expansion that was low.

Method: immunoSEQ multiplex PCR; TCRdb's copy keeps in-frame clones and lacks some. The sample includes tens of thousands of clones, 88% of them seen just once. This CDR3 has 16 amino acids. Trimming stripped 3 bases from V and 1 base from J, with 14 bases between. Germline values: CDR1 SGDLS, CDR2 YYNGEE. The V call is TRBV9, the J call TRBJ2-4; weak D call: TRBD1 (5 bases). This receptor was obtained from an adult with an advanced solid tumor such as melanoma, head and neck, liver or kidney cancer. The specimen comprised CD4+ or CD8+ T cells sorted from blood, sampled in a trial of the OX40 agonist ivuxolimab. CDR3 sequence (DNA): TGTGCCAGCAGCGCGTTTTCAGGGAAGGCCAAAAACATTCAGTACTTC. Protein sequence: CASSAFSGKAKNIQYF.